The 6 T cell receptor beta chains below were found in one sample sequenced in a study of blood T cell repertoires in COVID-19. TCRdb's table, derived via immunoSEQ multiplex PCR, lists solely in-frame clones and lacks some. Seen here are about 97,000 clones, around nine tenths observed once, and the top ten hold around 2%. Sample: peripheral blood. The receptors originated from a woman aged 50 to 60 with COVID-19, enrolled during active disease.

Only one count was recorded for this clone. The CDR3 here is CASSRDRSNEQFF. The CDR3, as DNA: TGCGCCAGCAGTCGAGACAGGAGCAATGAGCAGTTCTTC. The gene calls are TRBV10-1 and TRBJ2-1, with D possibly TRBD1 on 6 matching bases. Trimming removed 5 bases from V and 6 bases from J, with 11 bases in between. The CDR3 covers 13 residues. Looked up from germline, CDR1 is WNHNN and CDR2 is SYGVQD (reference sequence).

J is TRBJ1-6 and V is TRBV19, with 10 bases that match TRBD1. Germline loops: CDR1 LNHDA, CDR2 SQIVND (reference sequence). After removal of 4 bases from V and 9 bases from J, the junction contained 9 bases not matched to a gene. This CDR3 is 16 amino acids long. CDR3 in amino acids: CASSTSGQGTGSPLHF. CDR3 in DNA: TGTGCCAGTAGTACCTCGGGACAGGGGACGGGTTCACCCCTCCACTTT. Together with reference TRBV19 and TRBJ1-6, the CDR3 gives the full variable domain: DGGITQSPKYLFRKEGQNVTLSCEQNLNHDAMYWYRQDPGQGLRLIYYSQIVNDFQKGDIAEGYSVSREKKESFPLTVTSAQKNPTAFYLCASSTSGQGTGSPLHFGNGTRLTVT.

This chain joins TRBV9 and TRBJ1-5, with a weak D call TRBD1 (5 bases). Looked up from germline, CDR1 is SGDLS and CDR2 is YYNGEE. The V end was cut by 3 bases, the J end by 6 bases, with 10 bases between. The CDR3 consists of 13 residues. This CDR3 is CASSDRSGQPQHF. The CDR3 bases are TGTGCCAGCAGCGACAGGTCGGGTCAGCCCCAGCATTTT.

The chain combines TRBV7-9 with TRBJ1-4; TRBD1 aligns across 7 bases. V shed 5 bases and J 5 bases; nucleotides not matched to a gene: 5. Looked up from germline, CDR1 is SEHNR and CDR2 is FQNEAQ (reference sequence). The CDR3 is made up of 14 amino acids. The CDR3: CASSNRDRNEKLFF. In nucleotides, the CDR3 is TGTGCCAGCAGCAACCGGGACAGAAATGAAAAACTGTTTTTT.

V gene TRBV30 combines with J gene TRBJ1-4; 9 nucleotides line up with TRBD1. The CDR3 contains 15 residues. Per germline, CDR1 GTSNPN and CDR2 SVGIG (reference sequence). The J segment lost 4 bases and the V segment lost 0 bases, leaving 3 bases of the junction unmatched. CDR3 coding DNA: TGTGCCTGGAGTGTACAGGGGGCGGTTAATGAAAAACTGTTTTTT. Encoded protein: CAWSVQGAVNEKLFF.

The rearrangement links TRBV15 to TRBJ2-2; tentatively, D is TRBD2 (5 bases). The CDR3 is 16 amino acids. The ends were cut back, 1 base at V and 6 bases at J, with 15 bases in the middle. Germline V gives CDR1 LNHNV, CDR2 YYDKDF (reference sequence). The CDR3 protein is CATSRVQLVGAGELFF. In nucleotides, the CDR3 is TGTGCCACCAGCAGAGTCCAACTAGTTGGGGCCGGGGAGCTGTTTTTT.